The subject of this entry is one T cell receptor (beta chain). The data are from a study of blood T cell repertoires in COVID-19. Overall study: There were acute and convalescent COVID-19 samples, and they came from the United States, Italy and Spain. Sources were T cells, B-cell-depleted T cells, or PBMCs; the material itself was cDNA or gDNA.

Methods used by the authors: Amplifying reference gene primers gave estimates of nucleated cell counts. Measured with immunoSEQ multiplex PCR; TCRdb has only the in-frame clones, and not every one. V, J and clone size are taken as reported in that table, and D and trimming were inferred from the DNA itself. Of around 320,000 clones listed, around 85% are singletons. The sequenced sample consisted of peripheral blood. The TCR originated in a human donor in a cohort sampled during active COVID-19.

This chain's CDR3 is CASSFGTYSNQPQHF. The DNA of the CDR3 is TGTGCCAGCAGCTTCGGGACATATAGCAATCAGCCCCAGCATTTT. The chain combines TRBV5-8 with TRBJ1-5, with D possibly TRBD1 on 6 matching bases. V was shortened by 2 bases and J by 0 bases, with 9 bases between the two germline ends. The CDR3 is 15 amino acids. Germline V gene sequence: CDR1 SGHTS, CDR2 YDEGEE.